This T cell receptor beta chain was observed in a study of PD-1 blockade in classical Hodgkin lymphoma. Findings and caveats of the study: Anyone who began nivolumab under 1 year after ASCT was excluded. Relapsed/refractory patients reportedly had lower baseline diversity than newly diagnosed patients.

Specified time point: cycle 4 day 1 (C4D1), after less than seven weeks of nivolumab. Brentuximab vedotin exposure varied among the patients, all of whom had relapsed after autologous stem cell transplantation. Using magnetic negative selection, the CD4+ T cells were separated out of thawed PBMCs. Complete response, partial response or progressive disease constituted the best response categories observed. Germline-derived CDR1 and CDR2 are SGHDT and YYEEEE. This CDR3 is 11 amino acids long. V dropped 4 bases and J dropped 10 bases, with 10 bases sitting between them. The repertoire was sequenced with immunoSEQ multiplex PCR; TCRdb's copy has only in-frame clones and lacks some. Of 20,000 to 25,000 clones in the sample, approximately 67% were seen once. Concerning this clone: Its antigen is not known.

This TCR was recovered from a human donor with classical Hodgkin lymphoma. The chain carries TRBV5-6 and TRBJ2-3, with D tentatively TRBD1 (6 bases). Sequences were derived from CD4+ T cells from blood, sampled before the fourth cycle of nivolumab. The CDR3 reads CASSVGASQYF. The CDR3 nucleotides are TGTGCCAGCAGCGTGGGGGCATCGCAGTATTTT.